Listed below are T cell receptor beta chains from one sample, sequenced in a study of patients and donors after allogeneic stem cell transplantation. TCRdb reanalysed the RT-PCR reads using MiXCR and keeps one entry per CDR3 protein. In the table there are about a million distinct CDR3 sequences, about 20% of which are singletons. Sequencing input: blood, either unsorted or a sorted T cell fraction (not recorded which). The origin of the receptors is a human donor who was either an allogeneic HSCT recipient or a stem cell or donor lymphocyte infusion donor (not recorded which). It is not recorded whose cells these are; they may come from a transplant donor. CDR3s include the opening cysteine and the closing phenylalanine or tryptophan. The D gene is left open where the match is weak. Expanded clones get a size class; other rows say once, few or many, or leave the size out.

CDR3: CASSPNGFRDEKLFF
DNA: TGTGCCAGCAGTCCTAACGGATTCCGGGATGAAAAACTGTTTTTT
D: NA
V: TRBV27
J: TRBJ1-4
size: once

CDR3: CASSLAFAREGNQPQHF
DNA: TGTGCCAGCAGCTTGGCCTTCGCGAGAGAAGGCAATCAGCCCCAGCATTTT
D: NA
V: TRBV5-6
J: TRBJ1-5
size: few

CDR3: CSARDPQGSVEKLFF
DNA: TGCAGTGCTAGAGACCCACAGGGTTCCGTTGAAAAACTGTTTTTT
D: NA
V: TRBV20-1
J: TRBJ1-4
size: many

CDR3: CASSSPGTGYEQYF
DNA: TGTGCCAGCAGTTCCCCAGGGACGGGGTACGAGCAGTACTTC
D: NA
V: TRBV6-5
J: TRBJ2-7
size: NA

CDR3: CASSYLQSSSGANVLTF
DNA: TGTGCCAGCAGTTACTTACAGAGTAGCTCTGGGGCCAACGTCCTGACTTTC
D: NA
V: TRBV6-5
J: TRBJ2-6
size: few

CDR3: CASSPRLGNNEQFF
DNA: TGTGCCAGCAGCCCTCGACTGGGGAACAATGAGCAGTTCTTC
D: NA
V: TRBV7-3
J: TRBJ2-1
size: NA

CDR3: CASSQEVGGYNEQFF
DNA: TGCGCCAGCAGCCAGGAGGTGGGGGGGTACAATGAGCAGTTCTTC
D: TRBD2
V: TRBV4-3
J: TRBJ2-1
size: NA

CDR3: CASSQVGGGRVNTEAFF
DNA: TGCGCCAGCAGCCAAGTTGGCGGGGGGCGGGTGAACACTGAAGCTTTCTTT
D: NA
V: TRBV4-3
J: TRBJ1-1
size: few

CDR3: CASSESVEQYF
DNA: TGTGCCAGCTCCGAGTCGGTCGAGCAGTACTTC
D: NA
V: TRBV13
J: TRBJ2-7
size: few

CDR3: CASSPSARGEKLFF
DNA: TGTGCCAGCTCACCTTCGGCCCGAGGGGAAAAACTGTTTTTT
D: NA
V: TRBV18
J: TRBJ1-4
size: NA

CDR3: CASSPNSGFLNPFNQPQHF
DNA: TGTGCCAGCAGCCCGAACTCAGGGTTTCTCAATCCGTTTAATCAGCCCCAGCATTTT
D: NA
V: TRBV11-2
J: TRBJ1-5
size: few

CDR3: CASSSRRVIGTGELFF
DNA: TGTGCCAGCAGTTCGCGGCGGGTCATAGGAACCGGGGAGCTGTTTTTT
D: NA
V: TRBV12-3/TRBV12-4
J: TRBJ2-2
size: few

CDR3: CASTGGTSISGTEAFF
DNA: TGTGCCAGCACGGGCGGGACGTCCATTTCGGGCACTGAAGCTTTCTTT
D: NA
V: TRBV9
J: TRBJ1-1
size: NA

CDR3: CSARDSYQPQHF
DNA: TGCAGTGCTAGGGACAGTTACCAGCCCCAGCATTTT
D: NA
V: TRBV20-1
J: TRBJ1-5
size: NA

CDR3: CASSPVTSGNTIYF
DNA: TGTGCCAGCAGCCCTGTGACCTCTGGAAACACCATATATTTT
D: NA
V: TRBV7-8
J: TRBJ1-3
size: few

CDR3: CSASPTSDTSFGAFF
DNA: TGCAGTGCTAGCCCTACCTCGGACACATCTTTCGGAGCTTTCTTT
D: NA
V: TRBV20-1
J: TRBJ1-1
size: NA

CDR3: CASSGTGARGEQYF
DNA: TGTGCCAGCAGTGGAACCGGGGCCAGGGGCGAGCAGTACTTC
D: NA
V: TRBV6-1
J: TRBJ2-7
size: NA

CDR3: CASSSLGVPLHF
DNA: TGTGCCAGCAGTTCCCTCGGGGTACCCCTCCACTTT
D: NA
V: TRBV28
J: TRBJ1-6
size: few

CDR3: CASSPRVDFGELFF
DNA: TGCGCCAGCAGCCCAAGAGTCGATTTCGGGGAGCTGTTTTTT
D: NA
V: TRBV4-3
J: TRBJ2-2
size: NA

CDR3: CSARLPLRQAGWQPQHF
DNA: TGCAGTGCTAGACTTCCCCTTCGGCAGGCCGGTTGGCAGCCCCAGCATTTT
D: NA
V: TRBV20-1
J: TRBJ1-5
size: few

CDR3: CASSQVGLNGGELFF
DNA: TGCGCCAGCAGCCAAGTCGGCCTCAACGGCGGGGAGCTGTTTTTT
D: NA
V: TRBV4-1
J: TRBJ2-2
size: few

CDR3: CASSSSDRGVVLTGTQYF
DNA: NA
D: NA
V: TRBV12-3/TRBV12-4
J: TRBJ2-3
size: NA

CDR3: CATSRDHGGANVLTF
DNA: TGTGCCACCAGCAGAGATCATGGTGGGGCCAACGTCCTGACTTTC
D: NA
V: TRBV15
J: TRBJ2-6
size: NA

CDR3: CASSPSGSQDEQYF
DNA: TGTGCCAGCAGCCCTAGCGGGAGTCAGGACGAGCAGTACTTC
D: TRBD2
V: TRBV27
J: TRBJ2-7
size: NA

CDR3: CAIRDQPQHF
DNA: TGTGCCATCCGCGATCAGCCCCAGCATTTT
D: NA
V: TRBV7-2
J: TRBJ1-5
size: NA

CDR3: CASSSTGGYQETQYF
DNA: TGTGCCAGCAGTTCGACAGGGGGGTACCAAGAGACCCAGTACTTC
D: TRBD1
V: TRBV27
J: TRBJ2-5
size: few

CDR3: CASSETAPISYNEQFF
DNA: TGTGCCAGCAGTGAGACAGCCCCTATTAGCTACAATGAGCAGTTCTTC
D: NA
V: TRBV6-1
J: TRBJ2-1
size: NA

CDR3: CASSSEGQGADTQYF
DNA: TGCGCCAGCAGCTCGGAGGGACAGGGGGCAGATACGCAGTATTTT
D: TRBD1
V: TRBV5-1
J: TRBJ2-3
size: few